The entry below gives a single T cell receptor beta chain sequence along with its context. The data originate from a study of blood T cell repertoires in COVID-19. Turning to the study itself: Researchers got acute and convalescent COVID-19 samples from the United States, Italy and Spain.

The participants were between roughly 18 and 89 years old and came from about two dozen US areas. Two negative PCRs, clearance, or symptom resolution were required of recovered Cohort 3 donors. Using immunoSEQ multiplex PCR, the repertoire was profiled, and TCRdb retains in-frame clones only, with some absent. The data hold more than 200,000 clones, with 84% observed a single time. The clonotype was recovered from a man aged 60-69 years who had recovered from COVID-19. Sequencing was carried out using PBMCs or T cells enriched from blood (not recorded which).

CDR3 amino acids: CASSIGQGGVNAEAFF. The CDR3 DNA reads TGTGCCAGCAGCATAGGACAGGGGGGCGTTAATGCTGAAGCTTTCTTT. The chain has TRBV5-6 and TRBJ1-1; 10 bases line up with TRBD1. CDR3 length equals 16 residues. The germline V gene has CDR1 SGHDT and CDR2 YYEEEE. The V segment lost 4 bases and the J segment 6 bases; nucleotides outside the gene matches: 12.